The 24 T cell receptor beta chains below come from one sample, sequenced in a study of cytomegalovirus exposure and HLA in healthy donors. Libraries were prepared by immunoSEQ multiplex PCR; TCRdb keeps only in-frame clonotypes and omits some of them. Among about 170,000 clones listed, about 86% were seen once. The sequenced sample was PBMCs. These receptors were collected from a woman aged 18-29 years in good health and CMV-seronegative.

This rearrangement joins TRBV2 to TRBJ1-5; D uncertain. The CDR3 spans 11 residues. The germline V gene has CDR1 SNHLY and CDR2 FYNNEI. Trimming stripped 4 bases from V and 9 bases from J, with 7 bases between. For the CDR3, the DNA is TGTGCCAGCAGTGGTGAGGGGCCCCAGCATTTT. It codes for CASSGEGPQHF.

The chain has TRBV5-6 and TRBJ2-1; 9 positions match TRBD2. Losses at the gene ends were 1 base for V and 6 bases for J; bases not matched to a gene: 8. CDR1 is SGHDT and CDR2 is YYEEEE in the germline V gene. The CDR3 covers 16 residues. This chain's CDR3 is CASSLPGTSYSNEQFF. The DNA for the CDR3 is TGTGCCAGCAGCTTGCCAGGGACTAGCTATTCCAATGAGCAGTTCTTC.

This clone was detected a few times. The CDR3 nucleotides are TGTGCCAGCAGCGGCGAAACAGGACCTTACGAGCAGTACTTC. The encoded protein is CASSGETGPYEQYF. The V gene is TRBV27, the J gene TRBJ2-7; a weak D match, TRBD1 (5 bases). The CDR3 runs 14 residues. V lost 6 bases and J lost 4, with 16 bases in between. Germline assignment: CDR1 MNHEY and CDR2 SMNVEV (reference sequence).

The gene calls are TRBV9 and TRBJ2-2; 11 positions agree with TRBD2. Germline trimming cut 0 bases from V and 0 bases from J; bases unmatched to any gene: 4. The CDR3 consists of 18 residues. Germline CDR1 SGDLS, CDR2 YYNGEE. The CDR3 loop is CASSVEGTSGTNTGELFF. The CDR3 bases are TGTGCCAGCAGCGTAGAGGGGACTAGCGGAACGAACACCGGGGAGCTGTTTTTT.

V gene TRBV5-6 combines with J gene TRBJ2-7; 8 nucleotides line up with TRBD1. In germline, CDR1 is SGHDT, CDR2 YYEEEE. The CDR3 is made up of 14 amino acids. V gave up 4 bases and J gave up 4 bases; unmatched junction bases: 7. The CDR3 region has the DNA TGTGCCAGCAGCCCCCAGGGACAGGTATACGAGCAGTACTTC. Encoded protein: CASSPQGQVYEQYF. The whole variable domain, remainder taken from reference TRBV5-6 and TRBJ2-7, is DAGVTQSPTHLIKTRGQQVTLRCSPKSGHDTVSWYQQALGQGPQFIFQYYEEEERQRGNFPDRFSGHQFPNYSSELNVNALLLGDSALYLCASSPQGQVYEQYFGPGTRLTVT.

This chain uses TRBV30 with TRBJ1-2, with unresolved D. Germline CDR1 is GTSNPN and CDR2 is SVGIG (reference sequence). Trimming cost V 1 base and J 4 bases, with 13 bases left between them. The CDR3 has 14 residues. CDR3 DNA: TGTGCCTGGAGTGGAGGAAGGTACTCCTATGGCTACACCTTC. This encodes CAWSGGRYSYGYTF.

The chain has TRBV28 and TRBJ2-7; D may be TRBD1 (5 bases). From germline, CDR1 is MDHEN and CDR2 SYDVKM. The CDR3 sequence is 14 residues long. The V end lost 7 bases, the J end lost 0 bases, and 13 bases lay between the germline ends. The CDR3 DNA sequence: TGTGCCAGCATTCAGGGTTCTTCCTCCTACGAGCAGTACTTC. It yields the protein CASIQGSSSYEQYF.

V is TRBV5-4 and J is TRBJ2-3; D is perhaps TRBD2 (6 bases). This CDR3 region has 15 residues. The germline V gene has CDR1 SGHNT and CDR2 YYREEE (reference sequence). V dropped 1 base and J dropped 2 bases, with 11 bases sitting between them. The CDR3 region has the DNA TGTGCCAGCAGCTTGAGCCAGCGGGCCACAGATACGCAGTATTTT. Amino acids: CASSLSQRATDTQYF.

V and J are TRBV5-4 and TRBJ2-7; tentative D call: TRBD1 (6 bases). Trimming left V 5 bases short and J 4 bases short, with 22 bases between. The CDR3 extends over 16 amino acids. CDR1 is SGHNT and CDR2 is YYREEE in the germline V gene (reference sequence). CDR3 nucleotide sequence: TGTGCCAGCAGTTCGTATACACAGGGTAGTGCTTACGAGCAGTACTTC. Its translation is CASSSYTQGSAYEQYF. The variable domain in full, with the rest retrieved from reference TRBV5-4 and TRBJ2-7, is ETGVTQSPTHLIKTRGQQVTLRCSSQSGHNTVSWYQQALGQGPQFIFQYYREEENGRGNFPPRFSGLQFPNYSSELNVNALELDDSALYLCASSSYTQGSAYEQYFGPGTRLTVT.

V gene TRBV4-3 combines with J gene TRBJ2-7, with a weak D call TRBD2 (5 bases). The CDR3 is 16 amino acids. The germline V and J ends were trimmed by 0 bases and 0 bases, with 12 bases remaining between them. CDR1 is LGHNA, CDR2 YSLEER, per germline. CDR3 nucleotide sequence: TGCGCCAGCAGCCAAGATTCGGCGGGCTACTCCTACGAGCAGTACTTC. It translates to CASSQDSAGYSYEQYF.

The CDR3 bases are TGTGCCAGCAGCGTAGACAGCGTCTACGAGCAGTACTTC. This sequence encodes CASSVDSVYEQYF. J is TRBJ2-7 and V is TRBV5-6; TRBD1 might be the D (5 bases). The germline CDR1 and CDR2 sequences are SGHDT and YYEEEE. Trimming removed 4 bases from V and 3 bases from J, with 11 bases in between. This CDR3 has 13 amino acids.

The V and J genes are TRBV30 and TRBJ1-2; D ambiguous. This CDR3 contains 8 residues. The germline V gene encodes CDR1 GTSNPN and CDR2 SVGIG (reference sequence). CDR3 region: CAGGGSTF. The CDR3 DNA is TGTGCAGGCGGTGGGTCCACCTTC.

This clone was recorded only once. The chain uses TRBV6-5 and TRBJ1-5; TRBD1 agrees at 9 bases. The CDR3 spans 13 residues. Germline values: CDR1 MNHEY, CDR2 SVGAGI. V dropped 8 bases and J dropped 7; count of bases not matched to a gene: 6. CDR3 residues: CASGGQGAQPQHF. CDR3 in DNA: TGTGCCAGCGGGGGACAGGGAGCCCAGCCCCAGCATTTT.

The V gene is TRBV7-2, the J gene TRBJ1-2, with D unresolved. Germline assignment: CDR1 SGHTA and CDR2 FQGNSA. The germline V and J ends were trimmed by 2 bases and 4 bases, with 17 bases remaining between them. The CDR3 has 16 amino acids. The DNA of the CDR3 is TGTGCCAGCAGCTTATCCTCCCTAAATGGGCGCTATGGCTACACCTTC. Translation: CASSLSSLNGRYGYTF.

This clone was found once. The chain carries TRBV6-1 and TRBJ1-1; D not certain. V dropped 5 bases and J dropped 0 bases, with 13 bases sitting between them. Per the germline V gene, CDR1 is MNHNS and CDR2 is SASEGT. The CDR3 is 15 amino acids. CDR3 nucleotides: TGTGCCAGCAGTACCCGGAGAGGGTTGAACACTGAAGCTTTCTTT. Translation gives CASSTRRGLNTEAFF.

The chain couples TRBV10-3 to TRBJ1-2; D is perhaps TRBD1 (6 bases). CDR1 ENHRY and CDR2 SYGVKD come from the germline V gene. V shed 0 bases and J shed 6 bases, with 14 bases lying between them. The CDR3 has 15 residues. CDR3 sequence: CAISESKGGLNGYTF. CDR3 DNA: TGTGCCATCAGTGAGTCGAAGGGGGGGCTGAATGGCTACACCTTC.

This rearrangement joins TRBV14 to TRBJ2-1, with 10 bases that match TRBD2. Germline V CDR1 and CDR2: SGHDN, FVKESK. The CDR3 runs to 17 residues. The V segment lost 0 bases and the J segment 10 bases; nucleotides outside the gene matches: 12. The CDR3 coding sequence is TGTGCCAGCAGCCAAGATCATCCTAGCGGGAGATATAGAGAGCAGTTCTTC. It encodes CASSQDHPSGRYREQFF.

The V and J genes are TRBV7-9 and TRBJ1-4, with D possibly matching TRBD1 (5 bases). The V end lost 7 bases, the J end lost 13 bases, and 13 bases lay between the germline ends. The length of the CDR3 is 11 residues. The germline gives CDR1 SEHNR, CDR2 FQNEAQ (reference sequence). The CDR3 DNA reads as TGTGCCAGCACCTCTGGGGGAGGACTGTTTTTT. It specifies CASTSGGGLFF. The variable domain in full, with the rest retrieved from reference TRBV7-9 and TRBJ1-4, is DTGVSQNPRHKITKRGQNVTFRCDPISEHNRLYWYRQTLGQGPEFLTYFQNEAQLEKSRLLSDRFSAERPKGSFSTLEIQRTEQGDSAMYLCASTSGGGLFFGSGTQLSVL.

This chain joins TRBV4-1 and TRBJ2-2; no definite D call. V lost 1 base and J 6 bases, leaving 12 bases between the germline ends. CDR3 length: 15 residues. Germline CDR1 MGHRA, CDR2 YSYEKL. DNA of the CDR3: TGCGCCAGCAGCCAAGGGTTAAGACGGGCCGGGGAGCTGTTTTTT. This sequence encodes CASSQGLRRAGELFF.

The V gene is TRBV7-2, the J gene TRBJ2-7, with 7 bases matching TRBD1. Germline trimming cut 5 bases from V and 3 bases from J; bases unmatched to any gene: 4. Germline values: CDR1 SGHTA, CDR2 FQGNSA. This CDR3 is 13 amino acids long. The CDR3 DNA reads as TGTGCCAGCAGCACCCGACAGGGCTACGAGCAGTACTTC. This gives the protein CASSTRQGYEQYF.

The chain uses TRBV4-3 and TRBJ1-2, with D tentatively TRBD1 (5 bases). CDR1 is LGHNA and CDR2 is YSLEER in the germline V gene. This CDR3 comprises 16 residues. V lost 0 bases, J lost 4 bases, and 15 bases lay in between. CDR3 loop: CASSQDVTGGGYGYTF. The DNA for the CDR3 is TGCGCCAGCAGCCAAGATGTAACCGGGGGAGGCTATGGCTACACCTTC.

The V and J genes are TRBV9 and TRBJ1-1; perhaps TRBD1 as D (5 bases). Germline assignment: CDR1 SGDLS and CDR2 YYNGEE. This CDR3 has 13 residues. The V and J ends lost 0 bases and 7 bases respectively, with 10 bases between them. CDR3 sequence: CASSVDSQVEAFF. The CDR3 region has the DNA TGTGCCAGCAGCGTAGACTCACAGGTTGAAGCTTTCTTT.

The chain employs TRBV7-9 and TRBJ1-1, with 7 bases matching TRBD1. CDR3 length: 16 amino acids. The V gene end was trimmed by 5 bases and the J gene end by 0 bases; junction bases not matched to a gene: 9. Germline V CDR1 and CDR2: SEHNR, FQNEAQ (reference sequence). CDR3: CASSRDMGQMNTEAFF. The CDR3 DNA follows: TGTGCCAGCAGCCGCGATATGGGACAGATGAACACTGAAGCTTTCTTT.

This clone has only a few counts. The V and J genes are TRBV21-1 and TRBJ1-2. TRBV21-1 is recorded as a pseudogene. CDR3 length: 16 amino acids. The CDR3 region is CASSKWHLRSGYGYTF. In DNA, the CDR3 is TGTGCCAGCAGCAAATGGCACCTCCGGTCGGGGTATGGCTACACCTTC.